Below are 23 T cell receptor beta chains sequenced from a single sample in a study of TIL therapy for anti-PD-1-resistant metastatic lung cancer. Documented time point: pre-treatment sample, taken before nivolumab and TIL therapy. The libraries were made with immunoSEQ v3. TCRdb's table, derived via immunoSEQ multiplex PCR, lists solely in-frame clones and lacks some. Among tens of thousands of clones, 78% were seen once, and the ten largest hold 7% to 8%. The sample in question was blood, obtained at baseline. Receptors originate from a person aged 25 to 80 with non-small cell lung cancer.

The V and J genes are TRBV7-7 and TRBJ2-5, with TRBD1 matching 7 bases. The CDR3 length is 13 residues. The germline gives CDR1 SSHAT, CDR2 FNYEAQ (reference sequence). The trim removed 5 bases at V and 4 bases at J, leaving 4 bases unmatched. CDR3 amino acids: CASSKTGTETQYF. CDR3 sequence (DNA): TGTGCCAGCAGCAAGACAGGGACAGAGACCCAGTACTTC.

The chain is built from TRBV28 and TRBJ2-7; TRBD2 matches 8 bases. The CDR3 is made up of 15 amino acids. Germline CDR1 and CDR2: MDHEN and SYDVKM. The V gene end was trimmed by 5 bases and the J gene end by 3 bases; junction bases not matched to a gene: 9. The CDR3 DNA is TGTGCCAGCAGTCCGGGAGGGGGGTCGGGCTACGAGCAGTACTTC. It codes for CASSPGGGSGYEQYF.

V gene TRBV5-6 combines with J gene TRBJ1-5; possibly TRBD1 for D (5 bases). Deletions cut 0 bases from V and 7 bases from J, with 11 bases between. Germline V gives CDR1 SGHDT, CDR2 YYEEEE. The CDR3 loop spans 14 amino acids. CDR3 sequence (DNA): TGTGCCAGCAGCTTGGAGGGACTGGGGCAGCCCCAGCATTTT. This translates into CASSLEGLGQPQHF. The entire variable domain, with the rest obtained from reference TRBV5-6 and TRBJ1-5, is as follows: DAGVTQSPTHLIKTRGQQVTLRCSPKSGHDTVSWYQQALGQGPQFIFQYYEEEERQRGNFPDRFSGHQFPNYSSELNVNALLLGDSALYLCASSLEGLGQPQHFGDGTRLSIL.

V and J are TRBV7-2 and TRBJ2-7; D may be TRBD1 (5 bases). CDR3 size: 15 residues. CDR1 and CDR2 from the germline V gene are SGHTA and FQGNSA. The V and J ends lost 5 bases and 2 bases respectively, with 16 bases between them. CDR3 protein: CASSRLGQPPYEQYF. The DNA of the CDR3 is TGTGCCAGCAGCAGACTGGGGCAGCCTCCCTACGAGCAGTACTTC. The full variable domain, completed using reference TRBV7-2 and TRBJ2-7, is GAGVSQSPSNKVTEKGKDVELRCDPISGHTALYWYRQSLGQGLEFLIYFQGNSAPDKSGLPSDRFSAERTGGSVSTLTIQRTQQEDSAVYLCASSRLGQPPYEQYFGPGTRLTVT.

The chain joins TRBV12-1 to TRBJ2-4; the D call of TRBD2 is as the table states it, not checked on the DNA. TRBV12-1 counts as a pseudogene. The CDR3 consists of 18 residues. The CDR3 region has the DNA TGTGCCAGCAGCAAAACCGATATCGGGGGGGTAGCCAAAAACATTCAGTACTTC. Translated, it gives CASSKTDIGGVAKNIQYF.

The rearrangement links TRBV7-2 to TRBJ2-7; no reliable D call. The V gene lost 0 bases and the J gene lost 3 bases, with 21 bases spanning the gap. This CDR3 comprises 18 residues. In germline, CDR1 is SGHTA, CDR2 FQGNSA. CDR3 DNA: TGTGCCAGCAGCTTAGCGTTATGGTCCGGGTTCTCGGTCTACGAGCAGTACTTC. Amino acid sequence: CASSLALWSGFSVYEQYF.

V is TRBV5-4 and J is TRBJ2-5; a weak D match, TRBD1 (6 bases). Germline-derived CDR1 and CDR2 are SGHNT and YYREEE (reference sequence). With 0 bases removed from V and 3 bases from J, the gap between germline ends came to 6 bases. This CDR3 is built from 13 residues. In DNA form, the CDR3 reads TGTGCCAGCAGCTTGGGACAGGAAGAGACCCAGTACTTC. It encodes CASSLGQEETQYF. Full variable domain (missing parts from reference TRBV5-4 and TRBJ2-5): ETGVTQSPTHLIKTRGQQVTLRCSSQSGHNTVSWYQQALGQGPQFIFQYYREEENGRGNFPPRFSGLQFPNYSSELNVNALELDDSALYLCASSLGQEETQYFGPGTRLLVL.

This clone was counted a few times. The chain recombines TRBV2 with TRBJ1-1, with 10 bases fitting TRBD1. Germline V gene sequence: CDR1 SNHLY, CDR2 FYNNEI. CDR3 size: 14 residues. The V and J ends lost 3 bases and 4 bases, in that order; junction bases with no gene match: 2. Here the CDR3 reads CASSEWTGGTEAFF. The DNA of the CDR3 is TGTGCCAGCAGTGAGTGGACAGGGGGCACTGAAGCTTTCTTT.

By proportion, this clone is medium-sized. The rearrangement joins TRBV18 to TRBJ1-2, with 8 bases identical to TRBD1. Germline trimming cut 1 base from V and 2 bases from J; bases unmatched to any gene: 3. Germline CDR1 and CDR2: KGHSH and LQKENI. The CDR3 loop spans 15 amino acids. CDR3 sequence: CASSPRSGGNYGYTF. The CDR3 bases are TGTGCCAGCTCACCACGGTCAGGGGGCAACTATGGCTACACCTTC.

This chain's CDR3 is CASSEGQGAWYGYTF. Written as DNA, the CDR3 is TGTGCCAGCAGTGAAGGACAGGGGGCCTGGTATGGCTACACCTTC. The V and J genes are TRBV2 and TRBJ1-2; 10 bases fit TRBD1. V gave up 1 base and J gave up 5 bases; unmatched junction bases: 4. Germline CDR1 and CDR2: SNHLY and FYNNEI. The CDR3 totals 15 residues. The full variable domain, in which reference TRBV2 and TRBJ1-2 provide the parts outside the CDR3, is EPEVTQTPSHQVTQMGQEVILRCVPISNHLYFYWYRQILGQKVEFLVSFYNNEISEKSEIFDDQFSVERPDGSNFTLKIRSTKLEDSAMYFCASSEGQGAWYGYTFGSGTRLTVV.

V is TRBV7-2 and J is TRBJ1-1, with a weak D call TRBD1 (6 bases). Trimming shortened V by 4 bases and J by 1 base, and 16 bases separated the two germline ends. Germline V CDR1 and CDR2: SGHTA, FQGNSA. There are 16 residues in the CDR3. CDR3 nucleotide sequence: TGTGCCAGCAGCTCCCCACCGGGACATCCGAACACTGAAGCTTTCTTT. Translated, it gives CASSSPPGHPNTEAFF.

The J gene is TRBJ2-3, the V gene TRBV21-1. TRBV21-1 is annotated as a pseudogene. The CDR3 is made up of 16 amino acids. The DNA for the CDR3 is TGTGCCAGCAGCAAATTTCTCGAGGGGCCTCCAGATACGCAGTATTTT. This encodes CASSKFLEGPPDTQYF.

J is TRBJ1-1 and V is TRBV7-2; D uncertain. V lost 2 bases and J lost 0, with 13 bases in between. The CDR3 totals 16 residues. Germline assignment: CDR1 SGHTA and CDR2 FQGNSA. As DNA, the CDR3 is TGTGCCAGCAGCTTAAGGAGACATCCAATGAACACTGAAGCTTTCTTT. Protein sequence: CASSLRRHPMNTEAFF.

The V gene is TRBV28, the J gene TRBJ1-1; TRBD1 is a possible D gene (6 bases). Trimming left V 8 bases short and J 0 bases short, with 13 bases between. This CDR3 spans 14 amino acids. Germline CDR1 reads MDHEN; CDR2 reads SYDVKM. The CDR3 region has the DNA TGTGCCAGCGCTAGACAGGTCCTGAACACTGAAGCTTTCTTT. It is translated as CASARQVLNTEAFF.

This rearrangement joins TRBV19 to TRBJ1-5, with D possibly TRBD1 on 5 matching bases. V gave up 11 bases and J gave up 1 base, with 15 bases separating them. Germline CDR1 is LNHDA and CDR2 is SQIVND (reference sequence). This CDR3 spans 14 amino acids. In DNA form, the CDR3 reads TGTGCCTCGGCGTGGGGGGTGAGCAATCAGCCCCAGCATTTT. It codes for CASAWGVSNQPQHF.

The chain uses TRBV28 and TRBJ1-5, with D tentatively TRBD1 (5 bases). Germline CDR1 is MDHEN and CDR2 is SYDVKM. The CDR3 is 15 amino acids. V lost 2 bases and J lost 0, with 8 bases in between. This CDR3 is CASSLIGASNQPQHF. The CDR3 DNA is TGTGCCAGCAGTTTAATCGGGGCTAGCAATCAGCCCCAGCATTTT.

This clone showed up just once. The CDR3 is CASSPGTSGTNTGELFF. In DNA, the CDR3 is TGTGCCAGCTCACCAGGGACTAGCGGCACGAACACCGGGGAGCTGTTTTTT. This chain uses TRBV18 with TRBJ2-2; 11 bases agree with TRBD2. CDR1 KGHSH and CDR2 LQKENI come from the germline V gene. With 2 bases clipped from V and 0 bases from J, the junction kept 2 bases outside the gene matches. The CDR3 length is 17 residues.

The rearrangement uses TRBV6-6 and TRBJ2-3; D is unresolved. Deletions cut 5 bases from V and 4 bases from J, with 13 bases between. From germline, CDR1 is MNHNY and CDR2 SVGAGI (reference sequence). The CDR3 runs 14 residues. CDR3 sequence reads: CASSASSAADTQYF. CDR3 nucleotide sequence: TGTGCCAGCAGTGCAAGTTCTGCCGCAGATACGCAGTATTTT.

This CDR3 reads CASSEQGVGTGELFF. CDR3 bases: TGTGCCAGCAGTGAACAGGGGGTAGGGACCGGGGAGCTGTTTTTT. This rearrangement joins TRBV6-1 to TRBJ2-2; 7 positions match TRBD1. This CDR3 is built from 15 residues. V shed 2 bases and J 5 bases; nucleotides not matched to a gene: 5. Germline CDR1 is MNHNS and CDR2 is SASEGT.

The rearrangement links TRBV2 to TRBJ1-1; a weak D match, TRBD1 (6 bases). The CDR3 covers 14 residues. Trimming cost V 2 bases and J 1 base, with 8 bases left between them. CDR1 SNHLY and CDR2 FYNNEI come from the germline V gene. The CDR3 DNA sequence: TGTGCCAGCAGTGAATGGGGGCGGAACACTGAAGCTTTCTTT. Protein: CASSEWGRNTEAFF.

The sample holds a few counts of this clone. The V call is TRBV7-9, the J call TRBJ1-6; maybe TRBD1 (5 bases). V gave up 1 base and J gave up 10 bases, with 17 bases separating them. Germline V CDR1 and CDR2: SEHNR, FQNEAQ (reference sequence). The CDR3 totals 16 residues. CDR3 nucleotides: TGTGCCAGCAGCTTAGGTACAAACAGGTTCCGCTCACCCCTCCACTTT. Encoded protein: CASSLGTNRFRSPLHF.

The count of this clone is one. The chain carries TRBV4-3 and TRBJ2-2; tentatively, D is TRBD2 (5 bases). The length of the CDR3 is 16 residues. Germline V gives CDR1 LGHNA, CDR2 YSLEER. Trimming shortened V by 0 bases and J by 1 base, and 9 bases separated the two germline ends. The CDR3 is CASSQELGRNTGELFF. DNA of the CDR3: TGCGCCAGCAGCCAAGAGTTGGGGAGGAACACCGGGGAGCTGTTTTTT.

The V call is TRBV6-9, the J call TRBJ1-2; TRBD1 matches at 7 bases. The CDR3 is 14 residues long. Germline CDR1 and CDR2: MNHGY and SVAAGI. V dropped 3 bases and J dropped 2; count of bases not matched to a gene: 3. This CDR3 is CASSYADRNYGYTF. In DNA, the CDR3 is TGTGCCAGCAGTTACGCGGACAGGAACTATGGCTACACCTTC.